This T cell receptor (beta chain) was identified in a study of T cell responses to AZD1222 COVID-19 vaccine. Looked up from germline, CDR1 is SGHRS and CDR2 is YFSETQ. The CDR3 totals 14 residues. J gave up 2 bases and V 5 bases, and 7 bases lay outside the gene matches. Using immunoSEQ multiplex PCR, the repertoire was profiled, and TCRdb retains in-frame clones only, with some absent. The table includes about 200,000 clones, roughly 88% detected once. The sample consisted of peripheral blood, taken on day 0 of AZD1222 vaccination. The source of this sequence is an adult in good health. The chain links TRBV5-1 to TRBJ2-7, with 7 nucleotides matching TRBD1. In nucleotides, the CDR3 is TGCGCCAGCAGGTTCCGGACAGGCCCCTACGAGCAGTACTTC. Its protein is CASRFRTGPYEQYF.